The 9 T cell receptor beta chains given below trace back to one sample, sequenced in a study of OX40 agonist ivuxolimab in advanced cancers. The data were produced by immunoSEQ multiplex PCR, yet TCRdb's version contains in-frame clones alone and is incomplete. The sample has 70,000 or so clones, 90% seen once. The sample in question was CD4+ or CD8+ T cells sorted from blood, obtained in a trial of the OX40 agonist ivuxolimab. The source of these receptors is an adult with an advanced solid tumor such as melanoma, head and neck, liver or kidney cancer.

J is TRBJ1-1 and V is TRBV28; the match to TRBD1 covers 9 bases. The V segment lost 7 bases and the J segment 4 bases; nucleotides outside the gene matches: 13. This CDR3 has 16 amino acids. Germline CDR1 and CDR2: MDHEN and SYDVKM. The DNA for the CDR3 is TGTGCCAGCATTGGGTCGATCGGGACAGGGCGCACTGAAGCTTTCTTT. Translation: CASIGSIGTGRTEAFF.

The genes are TRBV6-1 and TRBJ2-7; 10 bases agree with TRBD2. This CDR3 contains 14 residues. Germline lookup yields CDR1 MNHNS and CDR2 SASEGT. Germline trimming cut 4 bases from V and 4 bases from J; bases unmatched to any gene: 4. The CDR3 DNA reads as TGTGCCAGCAGTGTCGCACTAGCGGGATACGAGCAGTACTTC. This gives the protein CASSVALAGYEQYF.

About this clone: In the same sample, other DNA sequences code for this CDR3. V usage is TRBV6-1 and J usage is TRBJ1-5, with D possibly being TRBD1 (5 bases). The CDR3 totals 14 residues. Germline V gene lookup returns CDR1 MNHNS and CDR2 SASEGT. The V and J ends lost 4 bases and 2 bases respectively, with 9 bases between them. DNA for the CDR3: TGTGCCAGCAGTGGACAAGGGGGCAATCAGCCCCAGCATTTT. Amino acid sequence: CASSGQGGNQPQHF.

The rearrangement joins TRBV14 to TRBJ2-1, with 8 bases aligning to TRBD1. J was trimmed by 7 bases and V by 0 bases; bases with no gene match: 8. The CDR3 is 16 residues long. The germline V gene has CDR1 SGHDN and CDR2 FVKESK. The CDR3 region is CASSQDRGQGWNEQFF. The CDR3 DNA follows: TGTGCCAGCAGCCAAGATCGAGGACAGGGTTGGAATGAGCAGTTCTTC.

The rearrangement links TRBV7-2 to TRBJ2-1, with 8 bases aligning to TRBD1. The V gene end was trimmed by 3 bases and the J gene end by 7 bases; junction bases not matched to a gene: 8. The CDR3 is 15 residues long. Germline loops: CDR1 SGHTA, CDR2 FQGNSA. The CDR3 DNA follows: TGTGCCAGCAGCTTCGGTGGGACAGGAGGGAATGAGCAGTTCTTC. This gives the protein CASSFGGTGGNEQFF.

This sequence joins TRBV6-5 and TRBJ2-2, with TRBD1 matching over 8 bases. The CDR3 is 16 amino acids. Germline V CDR1 and CDR2: MNHEY, SVGAGI. J was trimmed by 2 bases and V by 2 bases; bases with no gene match: 4. CDR3: CASSYRQGINTGELFF. CDR3 coding DNA: TGTGCCAGCAGTTACCGACAGGGGATAAACACCGGGGAGCTGTTTTTT.

The rearrangement joins TRBV29-1 to TRBJ2-5, with a tentative D call TRBD1 (6 bases). The germline V gene encodes CDR1 SQVTM and CDR2 ANQGSEA. The CDR3 totals 13 residues. V was clipped by 3 bases and J by 9 bases, with 17 bases between them. CDR3 bases: TGCAGCGTTGACCGGGACACCGGAATCGCCCAGTACTTC. Translating gives CSVDRDTGIAQYF.

The chain uses TRBV7-8 and TRBJ1-2; possible D gene TRBD1, 6 bases. Trimming cost V 5 bases and J 8 bases, with 15 bases left between them. The length of the CDR3 is 13 residues. The V gene's germline CDR1 is SGHVS and CDR2 FQNEAQ. The CDR3 DNA reads as TGTGCCAGCAGCCACGGGGGGGCACAAGGCTACACCTTC. Translating it yields CASSHGGAQGYTF.

V usage is TRBV10-3 and J usage is TRBJ2-5, with 8 nucleotides matching TRBD1. The V and J ends lost 4 bases and 4 bases, in that order; junction bases with no gene match: 8. CDR3 length equals 15 residues. Germline V gene lookup returns CDR1 ENHRY and CDR2 SYGVKD. This CDR3 reads CAISGGPRGRETQYF. The DNA of the CDR3 is TGTGCCATCAGTGGGGGGCCCAGGGGGCGAGAGACCCAGTACTTC.